Below are 20 T cell receptor beta chains sequenced from a single sample in a study of blood T cell repertoires in COVID-19. The table came from immunoSEQ multiplex PCR; TCRdb's copy has only in-frame clones and leaves some out. Altogether over 250,000 clones are present, over 75% being singletons, with the ten largest covering about 5.4%. The sample comprised PBMCs or T cells enriched from blood (not recorded which). The receptor source for this set is a woman aged 25-40 years who had recovered from COVID-19.

This clone was seen only a few times. The chain links TRBV24-1 to TRBJ1-2; 7 bases are shared with TRBD1. The CDR3 has 11 residues. Germline-derived CDR1 and CDR2 are KGHDR and SFDVKD. V gave up 5 bases and J gave up 8 bases; unmatched junction bases: 1. The CDR3 DNA reads as TGTGCCACCAGTGGGGGACAGGGCTACACCTTC. Residues: CATSGGQGYTF.

The chain links TRBV5-6 to TRBJ2-7; D is unclear. The CDR3 loop spans 14 amino acids. Trimming removed 3 bases from V and 5 bases from J, with 15 bases in between. The germline V gene has CDR1 SGHDT and CDR2 YYEEEE. The CDR3 DNA reads as TGTGCCAGCAGCTCTGACTTTCAGTCCCACGAGCAGTACTTC. The encoded protein is CASSSDFQSHEQYF.

The chain recombines TRBV19 with TRBJ1-4, with TRBD1 matching 7 bases. After removal of 3 bases from V and 5 bases from J, the junction contained 3 bases not matched to a gene. Germline lookup yields CDR1 LNHDA and CDR2 SQIVND (reference sequence). This CDR3 contains 14 residues. The CDR3 DNA reads as TGTGCCAGTAGTATGGGACAGACGAATGAAAAACTGTTTTTT. Translated, it gives CASSMGQTNEKLFF. The whole variable domain, remainder taken from reference TRBV19 and TRBJ1-4, is DGGITQSPKYLFRKEGQNVTLSCEQNLNHDAMYWYRQDPGQGLRLIYYSQIVNDFQKGDIAEGYSVSREKKESFPLTVTSAQKNPTAFYLCASSMGQTNEKLFFGSGTQLSVL.

The chain couples TRBV27 to TRBJ2-1; 7 positions agree with TRBD1. This CDR3 has 17 residues. Germline V gene lookup returns CDR1 MNHEY and CDR2 SMNVEV (reference sequence). Trimming took 7 bases from V and 8 from J; bases not matched to a gene: 20. The CDR3 sequence: CASIPILGQSGSDEQFF. CDR3 nucleotide sequence: TGTGCCAGCATTCCCATTCTGGGACAGAGCGGCTCCGATGAGCAGTTCTTC.

The chain joins TRBV7-9 to TRBJ1-2, with 10 bases that match TRBD1. This CDR3 is built from 15 residues. From germline, CDR1 is SEHNR and CDR2 FQNEAQ (reference sequence). V shed 2 bases and J 7 bases; nucleotides not matched to a gene: 7. The CDR3 DNA reads TGTGCCAGCAGCTTAAGAGGACAGGGGGATTCTGGCTACACCTTC. It specifies CASSLRGQGDSGYTF.

This clone occurred a few times. The chain carries TRBV2 and TRBJ1-5, with 7 bases fitting TRBD1. V was pared by 6 bases and J by 5 bases, with 4 bases of the junction left unmatched. The CDR3 has 13 residues. Looked up from germline, CDR1 is SNHLY and CDR2 is FYNNEI. The CDR3 DNA is TGTGCCAGCAGCGACAGGGACCATCAGCCCCAGCATTTT. Encoded protein: CASSDRDHQPQHF.

The chain uses TRBV29-1 and TRBJ2-7; D unresolved. The V gene lost 3 bases and the J gene lost 3 bases, with 6 bases spanning the gap. This CDR3 has 11 residues. CDR1 SQVTM and CDR2 ANQGSEA come from the germline V gene. In DNA, the CDR3 is TGCAGCGTTGAGATCAGCTACGAGCAGTACTTC. It specifies CSVEISYEQYF.

The V gene is TRBV5-4, the J gene TRBJ1-1; no clear D. The CDR3 is 14 residues long. V was trimmed by 0 bases and J by 5 bases, leaving 11 bases between them. Germline CDR1 is SGHNT and CDR2 is YYREEE (reference sequence). The CDR3 nucleotides read TGTGCCAGCAGCTTGGGCGGTGAGCGGACTGAAGCTTTCTTT. This encodes CASSLGGERTEAFF. Based on the CDR3 plus reference TRBV5-4 and TRBJ1-1, the full variable domain is ETGVTQSPTHLIKTRGQQVTLRCSSQSGHNTVSWYQQALGQGPQFIFQYYREEENGRGNFPPRFSGLQFPNYSSELNVNALELDDSALYLCASSLGGERTEAFFGQGTRLTVV.

This clone showed up just a few times. The gene calls are TRBV18 and TRBJ1-1; 9 bases are shared with TRBD1. The CDR3 is 18 residues long. J was trimmed by 3 bases and V by 5 bases; bases with no gene match: 16. CDR1 is KGHSH, CDR2 LQKENI, per germline. Here the CDR3 DNA reads TGTGCCAGCTCATCTACCCGGGGACAGGGTGGGGGAGACACTGAAGCTTTCTTT. Translated, it gives CASSSTRGQGGGDTEAFF.

The chain links TRBV5-1 to TRBJ2-7, with D possibly TRBD1 on 6 matching bases. Trimming took off 7 bases at V and 3 bases at J, with 11 bases between the two ends. Germline V CDR1 and CDR2: SGHRS, YFSETQ. The CDR3 extends over 12 amino acids. CDR3 in DNA: TGCGCCAGCCTTAAGGGGGTCTACGAGCAGTACTTC. Translated: CASLKGVYEQYF.

The chain carries TRBV5-1 and TRBJ2-2, with D possibly being TRBD1 (6 bases). This CDR3 comprises 15 residues. The germline V gene encodes CDR1 SGHRS and CDR2 YFSETQ. The ends were cut back, 3 bases at V and 5 bases at J, with 14 bases in the middle. CDR3 coding DNA: TGCGCCAGCAGCTCGATAAAACAGGGAACCGGGGAGCTGTTTTTT. Translating gives CASSSIKQGTGELFF.

In its sample, this clone was seen a few times. The rearrangement joins TRBV11-2 to TRBJ1-4; a weak D match, TRBD1 (5 bases). CDR3 length: 16 residues. The germline gives CDR1 SGHAT, CDR2 FQNNGV. V was clipped by 5 bases and J by 0 bases, with 13 bases between them. The chain's CDR3 is CASSGLDTSTNEKLFF. In nucleotides, the CDR3 is TGTGCCAGCAGCGGATTGGACACTTCAACTAATGAAAAACTGTTTTTT.

This clone was counted many times. This chain connects TRBV5-1 to TRBJ1-1; D remains ambiguous. Germline CDR1 is SGHRS and CDR2 is YFSETQ. Trimming removed 4 bases at V and 0 bases at J, with 10 bases between. This CDR3 is 14 amino acids long. The CDR3 loop is CASSPYTMNTEAFF. Here the CDR3 DNA reads TGCGCCAGCAGCCCTTATACTATGAACACTGAAGCTTTCTTT. Combining the CDR3 with reference TRBV5-1 and TRBJ1-1 gives the whole variable domain KAGVTQTPRYLIKTRGQQVTLSCSPISGHRSVSWYQQTPGQGLQFLFEYFSETQRNKGNFPGRFSGRQFSNSRSEMNVSTLELGDSALYLCASSPYTMNTEAFFGQGTRLTVV.

The gene calls are TRBV5-5 and TRBJ1-4; no clear D gene. The V gene's germline CDR1 is SGHKS and CDR2 YYEKEE (reference sequence). Trimming removed 1 base at V and 3 bases at J, with 13 bases between. The CDR3 has 16 amino acids. The CDR3 DNA sequence: TGTGCCAGCAGCTTGACACCGGTCCGGGCTAATGAAAAACTGTTTTTT. It is translated as CASSLTPVRANEKLFF.

V is TRBV27 and J is TRBJ1-1; 8 bases match TRBD1. This CDR3 region has 16 residues. With 2 bases clipped from V and 0 bases from J, the junction kept 5 bases outside the gene matches. CDR1 MNHEY and CDR2 SMNVEV come from the germline V gene (reference sequence). Written as DNA, the CDR3 is TGTGCCAGCAGTTTACGAGGGACAGGTATGAACACTGAAGCTTTCTTT. As protein: CASSLRGTGMNTEAFF.

The V and J genes are TRBV2 and TRBJ1-2, with 7 nucleotides matching TRBD1. Germline assignment: CDR1 SNHLY and CDR2 FYNNEI. This CDR3 has 15 residues. With V trimmed by 1 base and J by 7 bases, 9 bases remained unmatched. The CDR3 loop is CASSEVDREEGGYTF. In DNA form, the CDR3 reads TGTGCCAGCAGTGAAGTTGACAGGGAGGAAGGTGGCTACACCTTC.

The CDR3 bases are TGTGCCAGCAGTTGGACAGGGCGGACAGATACGCAGTATTTT. Translation: CASSWTGRTDTQYF. The V call is TRBV27, the J call TRBJ2-3; 8 bases are shared with TRBD1. J lost 3 bases, V lost 4 bases, and 3 bases had no gene match. CDR1 is MNHEY and CDR2 is SMNVEV in the germline V gene (reference sequence). There are 14 residues in the CDR3.

The chain uses TRBV21-1 and TRBJ2-5; the tabulated D call, TRBD2, remains unverified against the DNA. TRBV21-1 is a recognized pseudogene. This CDR3 has 19 amino acids. CDR3 in DNA: TGTGCCAGCAGCAAACCCTCAAGGAACAGCGGGGGGCCCCAAGAGACCCAGTACTTC. As protein: CASSKPSRNSGGPQETQYF.

The CDR3 loop reads CASSPHWGHILNTGELFF. The CDR3 nucleotides read TGTGCCAGCAGCCCCCACTGGGGACACATCCTAAACACCGGGGAGCTGTTTTTT. The V call is TRBV14, the J call TRBJ2-2, with a possible D match to TRBD1 (6 bases). This CDR3 has 18 amino acids. V lost 4 bases and J lost 2, with 20 bases in between. Germline V gene sequence: CDR1 SGHDN, CDR2 FVKESK.

DNA for the CDR3: TGTGCCAGCTCTCCGGACAGGGCCCACTATGGCTACACCTTC. It specifies CASSPDRAHYGYTF. The chain links TRBV18 to TRBJ1-2, with 8 nucleotides matching TRBD1. Germline values: CDR1 KGHSH, CDR2 LQKENI. Losses at the gene ends were 6 bases for V and 3 bases for J; bases not matched to a gene: 6. CDR3 size: 14 residues.